Given below is one T cell receptor (beta chain) in context. The data derive from a study of blood T cell repertoires in COVID-19. Looking at the study overall: Some COVID-19 samples were acute and others convalescent; all came from the United States, Italy and Spain. The analysed material was cDNA or gDNA that came from T cells, B-cell-depleted T cells, or PBMCs.

Using immunoSEQ multiplex PCR, the repertoire was profiled, and TCRdb retains in-frame clones only, with some absent. Of under 250,000 clones listed, approximately 85% were seen once; the top ten hold approximately 5.5%. One Seattle source followed patients from active infection through their disease course. V gave up 4 bases and J gave up 4 bases, with 8 bases separating them. This CDR3 has 13 amino acids. The chain links TRBV12-3 or TRBV12-4 to TRBJ1-5; D unresolved. Sequenced sample: peripheral blood. The source of this sequence is a woman older than 75 with COVID-19, enrolled during active disease. The CDR3 nucleotides read TGTGCCAGCAGTTGGACGGGGAATCAGCCCCAGCATTTT. It encodes CASSWTGNQPQHF.